The 13 T cell receptor beta chains given below trace back to one sample, sequenced in a study of sequential checkpoint blockade in melanoma (dated by TCRdb to about 2019). The label giving this sample's treatment or condition can be read as: randomized to nivolumab then ipilimumab (arm A) or the reverse (arm B). To prepare the library, the immunoSEQ multiplex PCR assay was applied. The table comes from immuneACCESS by way of TCRdb, which keeps in-frame sequences with V and J called. Part of the clones is missing from these tables; in studies checked, under half for an unresolved V gene and the rest for unknown reasons. The sample table lists more than 25,000 clones, 70% to 80% of them with a count of one. The ten largest clones take up roughly 13% of the sample. The source material was CD8+ T cells sorted from blood (inferred from file names), sampled from a patient given nivolumab and ipilimumab in sequence. These TCRs come from a human donor with melanoma.

This clone was seen only a few times. The V call is TRBV28, the J call TRBJ1-5; D may be TRBD1 (5 bases). Trimming took off 8 bases at V and 2 bases at J, with 16 bases between the two ends. The CDR3 totals 15 residues. Germline V gene data show CDR1 as MDHEN and CDR2 as SYDVKM. The CDR3 nucleotides are TGTGCCAGCGGACCCGACAGCGAGGGCAATCAGCCCCAGCATTTT. Its translation: CASGPDSEGNQPQHF.

The chain joins TRBV19 to TRBJ1-1; the D gene is possibly TRBD1 (6 bases). V lost 6 bases and J 6 bases, leaving 14 bases between the germline ends. Germline V gives CDR1 LNHDA, CDR2 SQIVND (reference sequence). This CDR3 region has 13 residues. Here the CDR3 reads CASRERTAAEAFF. As DNA, the CDR3 is TGTGCCAGTAGGGAACGGACAGCCGCTGAAGCTTTCTTT.

This clone was seen more than once but under ten times. V and J are TRBV7-2 and TRBJ2-2; 8 nucleotides line up with TRBD2. Trimming took 8 bases from V and 4 from J; bases not matched to a gene: 9. Germline V CDR1 and CDR2: SGHTA, FQGNSA. The CDR3 is 15 residues long. In DNA form, the CDR3 reads TGTGCCAGCCTAAACCGGGGGGGAGGCACCGGGGAGCTGTTTTTT. Amino acid sequence: CASLNRGGGTGELFF.

This chain links TRBV14 with TRBJ2-7; D is undetermined. The CDR3 is made up of 12 amino acids. Trimming removed 4 bases at V and 5 bases at J, with 9 bases between. Looked up from germline, CDR1 is SGHDN and CDR2 is FVKESK. CDR3 DNA sequence: TGTGCCAGCAGCCTTGGCGGTAACGAGCAGTACTTC. The encoded protein is CASSLGGNEQYF.

This sequence joins TRBV11-2 and TRBJ2-5; D call uncertain. The CDR3 has 12 residues. The V gene's germline CDR1 is SGHAT and CDR2 FQNNGV. Trimming stripped 4 bases from V and 7 bases from J, with 10 bases between. The CDR3 DNA reads as TGTGCCAGCAGCTCCCGAGAGAGGACCCAGTACTTC. It specifies CASSSRERTQYF.

The V gene is TRBV5-5, the J gene TRBJ2-7; 9 bases fit TRBD1. The CDR3 loop spans 12 amino acids. In germline, CDR1 is SGHKS, CDR2 YYEKEE (reference sequence). Losses at the gene ends were 3 bases for V and 5 bases for J; bases not matched to a gene: 0. CDR3 loop: CASSWTGDEQYF. The CDR3 nucleotides read TGTGCCAGCAGCTGGACAGGGGACGAGCAGTACTTC.

The chain carries TRBV4-3 and TRBJ2-7, with D tentatively TRBD2 (5 bases). The germline V gene has CDR1 LGHNA and CDR2 YSLEER. This CDR3 comprises 13 residues. V lost 0 bases and J lost 7, with 10 bases in between. CDR3 nucleotides: TGCGCCAGCAGCCAAGAATCGGGGAGTGAGCAGTACTTC. Its protein is CASSQESGSEQYF.

This clone has just one count. This chain links TRBV30 with TRBJ2-7, with 8 bases identical to TRBD1. The V gene's germline CDR1 is GTSNPN and CDR2 SVGIG (reference sequence). The CDR3 extends over 17 amino acids. With V trimmed by 3 bases and J by 0 bases, 13 bases remained unmatched. CDR3 region: CAWSVGRYRGYSYEQYF. DNA for the CDR3: TGTGCCTGGAGCGTAGGAAGATACAGGGGGTACTCCTACGAGCAGTACTTC.

The chain is built from TRBV5-6 and TRBJ2-7; D might be TRBD1 (5 bases). CDR1 is SGHDT and CDR2 is YYEEEE in the germline V gene. V gave up 5 bases and J gave up 5 bases, with 11 bases separating them. This CDR3 region has 12 residues. CDR3 in amino acids: CASRQGGNEQYF. CDR3 nucleotides: TGTGCCAGCAGGCAGGGTGGCAACGAGCAGTACTTC. Full variable domain (outside the CDR3, taken from reference TRBV5-6 and TRBJ2-7): DAGVTQSPTHLIKTRGQQVTLRCSPKSGHDTVSWYQQALGQGPQFIFQYYEEEERQRGNFPDRFSGHQFPNYSSELNVNALLLGDSALYLCASRQGGNEQYFGPGTRLTVT.

This clone was recorded only once. The CDR3 is CASSPTGTGTYEQYF. The CDR3 region has the DNA TGTGCCAGCAGCCCAACCGGGACAGGGACCTACGAGCAGTACTTC. The chain uses TRBV7-6 and TRBJ2-7, with 9 nucleotides matching TRBD1. The germline V gene encodes CDR1 SGHVS and CDR2 FNYEAQ. V dropped 5 bases and J dropped 2; count of bases not matched to a gene: 7. The CDR3 runs to 15 residues.

Here the CDR3 DNA reads TGTGCCAGCAGTTTATCGATGAGGCCGAATCAGCCCCAGCATTTT. Translating gives CASSLSMRPNQPQHF. The V call is TRBV27, the J call TRBJ1-5; D is ambiguous. V was cut by 0 bases and J by 4 bases, with 10 bases left in between. Germline V gives CDR1 MNHEY, CDR2 SMNVEV (reference sequence). This CDR3 is 15 amino acids long.

This clone is medium-sized in the sample. V and J are TRBV6-4 and TRBJ2-1; 10 nucleotides match TRBD2. Per germline, CDR1 MRHNA and CDR2 SNTAGT. This CDR3 region has 14 residues. With 5 bases clipped from V and 8 bases from J, the junction kept 6 bases outside the gene matches. The CDR3: CASSRSGGGDEQFF. The CDR3 nucleotides read TGTGCCAGCAGTAGGAGCGGGGGGGGTGATGAGCAGTTCTTC.

This sequence joins TRBV7-2 and TRBJ1-6, with D possibly matching TRBD1 (6 bases). CDR3 length: 15 amino acids. CDR1 and CDR2 (germline): SGHTA, FQGNSA. V lost 5 bases to trimming and J lost 2 bases, with 10 bases between them. The CDR3 coding sequence is TGTGCCAGCAGCCTTCAGGGGACCTATAATTCACCCCTCCACTTT. It translates to CASSLQGTYNSPLHF.